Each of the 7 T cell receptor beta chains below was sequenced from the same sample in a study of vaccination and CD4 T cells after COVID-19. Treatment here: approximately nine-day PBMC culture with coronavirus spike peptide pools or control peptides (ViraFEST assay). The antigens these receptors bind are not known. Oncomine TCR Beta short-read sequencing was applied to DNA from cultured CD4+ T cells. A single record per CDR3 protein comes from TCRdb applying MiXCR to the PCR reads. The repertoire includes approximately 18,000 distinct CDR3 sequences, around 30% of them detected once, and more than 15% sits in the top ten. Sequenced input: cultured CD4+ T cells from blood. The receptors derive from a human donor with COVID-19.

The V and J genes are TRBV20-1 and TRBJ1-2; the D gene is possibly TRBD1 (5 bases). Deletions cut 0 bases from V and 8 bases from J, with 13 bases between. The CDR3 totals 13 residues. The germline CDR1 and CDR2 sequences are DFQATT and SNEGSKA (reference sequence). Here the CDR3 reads CSARDGGEVGYTF. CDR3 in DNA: TGCAGTGCTAGAGATGGGGGGGAAGTAGGCTACACCTTC.

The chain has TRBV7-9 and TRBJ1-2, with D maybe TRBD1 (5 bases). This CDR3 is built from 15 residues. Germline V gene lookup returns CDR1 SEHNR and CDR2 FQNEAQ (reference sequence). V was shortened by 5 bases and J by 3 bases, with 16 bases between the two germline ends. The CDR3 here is CASSPLGWGDYGYTF. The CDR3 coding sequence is TGTGCCAGCAGCCCCCTCGGGTGGGGGGACTATGGCTACACCTTC.

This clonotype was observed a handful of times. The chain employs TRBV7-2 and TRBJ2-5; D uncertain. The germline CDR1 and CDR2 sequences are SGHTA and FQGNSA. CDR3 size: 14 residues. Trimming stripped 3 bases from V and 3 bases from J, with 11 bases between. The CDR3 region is CASSFLTRKETQYF. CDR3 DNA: TGTGCCAGCAGCTTCTTAACGCGGAAAGAGACCCAGTACTTC.

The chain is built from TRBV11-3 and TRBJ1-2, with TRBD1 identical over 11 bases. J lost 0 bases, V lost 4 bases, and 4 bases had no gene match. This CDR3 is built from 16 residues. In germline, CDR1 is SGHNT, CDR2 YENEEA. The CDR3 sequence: CASSSTGQGANYGYTF. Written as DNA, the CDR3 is TGTGCCAGCAGCTCGACGGGACAGGGGGCTAACTATGGCTACACCTTC. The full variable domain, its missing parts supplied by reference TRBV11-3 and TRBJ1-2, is EAGVVQSPRYKIIEKKQPVAFWCNPISGHNTLYWYLQNLGQGPELLIRYENEEAVDDSQLPKDRFSAERLKGVDSTLKIQPAELGDSAVYLCASSSTGQGANYGYTFGSGTRLTVV.

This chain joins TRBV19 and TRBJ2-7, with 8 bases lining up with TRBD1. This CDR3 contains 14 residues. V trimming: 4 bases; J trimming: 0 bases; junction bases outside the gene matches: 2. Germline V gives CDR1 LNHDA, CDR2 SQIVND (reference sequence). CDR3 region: CASSKTGASYEQYF. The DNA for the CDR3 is TGTGCCAGTAGTAAGACAGGGGCCTCCTACGAGCAGTACTTC.

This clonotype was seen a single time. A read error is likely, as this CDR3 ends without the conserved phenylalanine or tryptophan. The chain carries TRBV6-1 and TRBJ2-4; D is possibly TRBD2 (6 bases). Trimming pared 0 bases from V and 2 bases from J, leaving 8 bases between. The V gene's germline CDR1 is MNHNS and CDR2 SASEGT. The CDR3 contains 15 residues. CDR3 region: CASSEAGGTKNIQYL. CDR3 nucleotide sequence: TGTGCCAGCAGTGAAGCGGGCGGGACCAAAAACATTCAGTACCTC.

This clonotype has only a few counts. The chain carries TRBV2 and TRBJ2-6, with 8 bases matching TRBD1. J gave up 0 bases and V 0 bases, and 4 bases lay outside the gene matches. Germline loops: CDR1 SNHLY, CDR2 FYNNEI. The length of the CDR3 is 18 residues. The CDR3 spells CASSEARGQGSGANVLTF. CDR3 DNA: TGTGCCAGCAGTGAAGCGCGTGGACAGGGCTCTGGGGCCAACGTCCTGACTTTC. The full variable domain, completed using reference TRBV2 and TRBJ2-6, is EPEVTQTPSHQVTQMGQEVILRCVPISNHLYFYWYRQILGQKVEFLVSFYNNEISEKSEIFDDQFSVERPDGSNFTLKIRSTKLEDSAMYFCASSEARGQGSGANVLTFGAGSRLTVL.